This TCR beta chain was obtained from a study of blood T cell repertoires in COVID-19. At the level of the study: Spain, Italy and the United States supplied samples that represented acute and convalescent COVID-19. Nucleic acid was either cDNA or gDNA, and it came from T cells, B-cell-depleted T cells, or PBMCs.

In the original workflow: Reference gene primer amplification in the assay estimated nucleated cell counts. Clones were sequenced by immunoSEQ multiplex PCR, and TCRdb holds only the in-frame ones, with some missing. V, J and clone size were drawn from that table, and D and trimming were deduced from the DNA. The profile covers about 110,000 clones, with over 75% appearing a single time and around 15% taken by the ten largest. Trimming shortened V by 3 bases and J by 7 bases, and 22 bases separated the two germline ends. Germline CDR1 reads KGHSH; CDR2 reads LQKENI. The CDR3 totals 17 residues. The sequence was collected from a woman of 80 years or more with active or convalescent COVID-19. V gene TRBV18 combines with J gene TRBJ2-1, with TRBD2 as a possible D gene (6 bases). Sequenced input: peripheral blood. The CDR3 here is CASSPPGGLAGLNEQFF. CDR3 coding DNA: TGTGCCAGCTCACCCCCAGGTGGTCTCGCGGGACTTAATGAGCAGTTCTTC.